The 32 T cell receptor beta chains reported below all come from one sample, sequenced in a study of OX40 agonist ivuxolimab in advanced cancers. The repertoire was sequenced with immunoSEQ multiplex PCR; TCRdb's copy has only in-frame clones and lacks some. This sample has some 100,000 clones, with about 90% found just once. Here the sequenced sample was CD4+ or CD8+ T cells sorted from blood, taken in a trial of the OX40 agonist ivuxolimab. The receptors stem from an adult with an advanced solid tumor such as melanoma, head and neck, liver or kidney cancer.

The chain carries TRBV5-8 and TRBJ1-1; tentatively, D is TRBD1 (5 bases). Germline V gives CDR1 SGHTS, CDR2 YDEGEE. The CDR3 sequence is 14 residues long. Deletions cut 1 base from V and 5 bases from J, with 12 bases between. For the CDR3, the DNA is TGTGCCAGCAGCTTGTCTTGGGGGAGGACTGAAGCTTTCTTT. It yields the protein CASSLSWGRTEAFF. Based on the CDR3 plus reference TRBV5-8 and TRBJ1-1, the full variable domain is EAGVTQSPTHLIKTRGQQATLRCSPISGHTSVYWYQQALGLGLQFLLWYDEGEERNRGNFPPRFSGRQFPNYSSELNVNALELEDSALYLCASSLSWGRTEAFFGQGTRLTVV.

The chain combines TRBV7-8 with TRBJ1-1; maybe TRBD1 (5 bases). The germline CDR1 and CDR2 sequences are SGHVS and FQNEAQ. Trimming removed 0 bases at V and 4 bases at J, with 12 bases between. CDR3 length: 15 residues. The CDR3 DNA follows: TGTGCCAGCAGCTTAGCGTCAGGGATGGGCACTGAAGCTTTCTTT. This codes for CASSLASGMGTEAFF.

The chain has TRBV5-5 and TRBJ2-7; TRBD1 aligns across 9 bases. The CDR3 runs 15 residues. The germline gives CDR1 SGHKS, CDR2 YYEKEE (reference sequence). Trimming cost V 4 bases and J 6 bases; bases outside gene matches: 11. The CDR3 bases are TGTGCCAGCAGCGTTCGGGACAGGGTTCTCTCCGAGCAGTACTTC. Its protein product is CASSVRDRVLSEQYF.

The chain uses TRBV28 and TRBJ1-1; D possibly corresponds to TRBD1 (5 bases). V lost 1 base, J lost 2 bases, and 11 bases lay in between. Per the germline V gene, CDR1 is MDHEN and CDR2 is SYDVKM. This CDR3 is built from 15 residues. Written as DNA, the CDR3 is TGTGCCAGCAGTTTATACCGACAGATAAACACTGAAGCTTTCTTT. Encoded protein: CASSLYRQINTEAFF.

This clone was detected once. The chain employs TRBV9 and TRBJ2-3; the match to TRBD1 covers 9 bases. The CDR3 contains 15 residues. V lost 3 bases and J lost 4; bases outside the gene matches: 6. Germline assignment: CDR1 SGDLS and CDR2 YYNGEE. CDR3 sequence reads: CASSADRGVADTQYF. The CDR3 DNA sequence: TGTGCCAGCAGCGCCGACAGGGGGGTAGCAGATACGCAGTATTTT. Full variable domain (missing parts from reference TRBV9 and TRBJ2-3): DSGVTQTPKHLITATGQRVTLRCSPRSGDLSVYWYQQSLDQGLQFLIQYYNGEERAKGNILERFSAQQFPDLHSELNLSSLELGDSALYFCASSADRGVADTQYFGPGTRLTVL.

V gene TRBV19 combines with J gene TRBJ2-5; D call uncertain. The CDR3 runs to 14 residues. The germline V and J ends were trimmed by 5 bases and 0 bases, with 10 bases remaining between them. Germline V gene lookup returns CDR1 LNHDA and CDR2 SQIVND (reference sequence). For the CDR3, the DNA is TGTGCCAGTAGTCCCGGACGTCACCAAGAGACCCAGTACTTC. Amino acids: CASSPGRHQETQYF.

The rearrangement joins TRBV28 to TRBJ2-1, with D possibly matching TRBD1 (6 bases). Deletions cut 2 bases from V and 4 bases from J, with 9 bases between. Germline V lookup: CDR1 MDHEN, CDR2 SYDVKM. The CDR3 consists of 14 residues. The CDR3 DNA follows: TGTGCCAGCAGTTTACAGGGGAGATACAATGAGCAGTTCTTC. Translation: CASSLQGRYNEQFF.

The V call is TRBV11-3, the J call TRBJ2-2; D is unresolved. The germline gives CDR1 SGHNT, CDR2 YENEEA. V dropped 6 bases and J dropped 1 base, with 12 bases sitting between them. The CDR3 is 15 residues long. CDR3 sequence: CASRKDIMNTGELFF. CDR3 DNA: TGTGCCAGCAGAAAGGATATCATGAACACCGGGGAGCTGTTTTTT.

This clone appeared a single time. This chain connects TRBV5-8 to TRBJ2-1; 7 bases agree with TRBD2. V lost 1 base, J lost 7 bases, and 2 bases stayed unmatched. Germline CDR1 and CDR2: SGHTS and YDEGEE. This CDR3 has 13 residues. The CDR3 nucleotides are TGTGCCAGCAGCTTGTTCGGGGGGAATGAGCAGTTCTTC. It specifies CASSLFGGNEQFF.

The V call is TRBV25-1, the J call TRBJ2-3, with D uncertain. CDR1 is MGHDK, CDR2 SYGVNS, per germline. Trimming removed 3 bases at V and 0 bases at J, with 10 bases between. The CDR3 runs 15 residues. CDR3 sequence reads: CASSDSGRSTDTQYF. CDR3 nucleotide sequence: TGTGCCAGCAGTGATTCTGGACGGAGCACAGATACGCAGTATTTT.

The chain is built from TRBV30 and TRBJ2-5; possibly TRBD1 or TRBD2 for D (6 bases each). Between the trimmed V and J ends, which lost 4 bases and 10 bases, there was a span of 13 bases. This CDR3 has 11 residues. CDR1 and CDR2 (germline): GTSNPN, SVGIG (reference sequence). CDR3: CAWTHGGHQYF. CDR3 bases: TGTGCCTGGACCCACGGGGGACACCAGTACTTC.

Only a few counts were recorded for this clone. The gene calls are TRBV27 and TRBJ1-5, with a possible D match to TRBD1 (6 bases). This CDR3 contains 17 residues. The germline V and J ends were trimmed by 2 bases and 2 bases, with 16 bases remaining between them. Germline CDR1 reads MNHEY; CDR2 reads SMNVEV (reference sequence). The CDR3 region has the DNA TGTGCCAGCAGTTTACTCGGGGCGAGGACAGGCAATCAGCCCCAGCATTTT. It is translated as CASSLLGARTGNQPQHF.

The rearrangement joins TRBV5-1 to TRBJ2-3; 9 nucleotides match TRBD1. The CDR3 runs 16 residues. Trimming at V came to 2 bases and at J to 5 bases, leaving 9 bases not matched to a gene. Per the germline V gene, CDR1 is SGHRS and CDR2 is YFSETQ. The CDR3 DNA reads TGCGCCAGCAGCTTACAGGGGGCTACCTTGGGAGATACGCAGTATTTT. Translating gives CASSLQGATLGDTQYF.

The chain links TRBV9 to TRBJ2-1, with D unclear. The germline gives CDR1 SGDLS, CDR2 YYNGEE. V shed 0 bases and J shed 0 bases, with 7 bases lying between them. The CDR3 has 15 residues. The CDR3 loop is CASSVDWSSYNEQFF. The DNA of the CDR3 is TGTGCCAGCAGCGTAGACTGGAGCTCCTACAATGAGCAGTTCTTC.

Only one count was recorded for this clone. This chain joins TRBV7-2 and TRBJ1-4; TRBD1 might be the D (5 bases). Per germline, CDR1 SGHTA and CDR2 FQGNSA. The CDR3 runs 14 residues. V was trimmed by 3 bases and J by 8 bases, leaving 13 bases between them. The CDR3 nucleotides are TGTGCCAGCAGCTTTACGGCAGGGAGCGAAAAACTGTTTTTT. Amino acids: CASSFTAGSEKLFF.

V and J are TRBV7-9 and TRBJ1-1; 10 nucleotides agree with TRBD1. After removal of 1 base from V and 5 bases from J, the junction contained 4 bases not matched to a gene. Germline-derived CDR1 and CDR2 are SEHNR and FQNEAQ (reference sequence). The CDR3 has 15 residues. The CDR3 spells CASSLVRTGGTEAFF. The CDR3 coding sequence is TGTGCCAGCAGCTTAGTCCGGACAGGGGGTACTGAAGCTTTCTTT.

The rearrangement uses TRBV7-2 and TRBJ2-1; D is ambiguous. Deletions cut 6 bases from V and 4 bases from J, with 13 bases between. CDR1 SGHTA and CDR2 FQGNSA come from the germline V gene. The CDR3 length is 14 residues. The CDR3 DNA reads TGTGCCAGCAGTTCCGCTCCCCCATACAATGAGCAGTTCTTC. Residues: CASSSAPPYNEQFF.

The genes are TRBV11-2 and TRBJ2-3; 7 nucleotides match TRBD1. Germline loops: CDR1 SGHAT, CDR2 FQNNGV. The CDR3 totals 14 residues. V lost 5 bases, J lost 4 bases, and 6 bases stayed unmatched. Written as DNA, the CDR3 is TGTGCCAGCAGCAATGACAGGGTTTCAGATACGCAGTATTTT. Amino acids: CASSNDRVSDTQYF.

V usage is TRBV29-1 and J usage is TRBJ2-1; no definite D call. The germline V and J ends were trimmed by 5 bases and 8 bases, with 13 bases remaining between them. The CDR3 loop spans 12 amino acids. Germline V gene sequence: CDR1 SQVTM, CDR2 ANQGSEA. The CDR3 nucleotides read TGCAGCGTTACTCTGGAGAACCATGAGCAGTTCTTC. The encoded protein is CSVTLENHEQFF.

The V call is TRBV28, the J call TRBJ1-2, with unresolved D. The CDR3 is 19 residues long. The germline V gene has CDR1 MDHEN and CDR2 SYDVKM. V was trimmed by 1 base and J by 0 bases, leaving 21 bases between them. Here the CDR3 DNA reads TGTGCCAGCAGTTTATTAAGGGCGAGCGAGCGAGCATCTAACTATGGCTACACCTTC. Protein sequence: CASSLLRASERASNYGYTF.

CDR3 in DNA: TGTGCCAGCAACCCAGATCCGGGACAGGGACACGGCTACACCTTC. Protein sequence: CASNPDPGQGHGYTF. The rearrangement joins TRBV28 to TRBJ1-2, with 9 bases that match TRBD1. The CDR3 length is 15 residues. Germline loops: CDR1 MDHEN, CDR2 SYDVKM. The ends lost 7 bases at V and 8 bases at J; junction bases unmatched: 14.

The J gene is TRBJ2-7, the V gene TRBV28; D not certain. CDR1 is MDHEN and CDR2 is SYDVKM in the germline V gene. Trimming left V 5 bases short and J 1 base short, with 15 bases between. This CDR3 region has 15 residues. DNA for the CDR3: TGTGCCAGCAGTAGTACAGCCACCGGGTCCTACGAGCAGTACTTC. This translates into CASSSTATGSYEQYF.

This chain links TRBV7-9 with TRBJ1-5, with D unclear. CDR3 length equals 13 residues. V gave up 6 bases and J gave up 7 bases, with 13 bases separating them. Germline CDR1 SEHNR, CDR2 FQNEAQ (reference sequence). The chain's CDR3 is CASSRTSGQPQHF. The CDR3 DNA follows: TGTGCCAGCAGTCGCACCTCTGGGCAGCCCCAGCATTTT.

The CDR3 DNA reads TGTGCCACCAGCAGAGACGAGGGGGGCAAAAACATTCAGTACTTC. Translating gives CATSRDEGGKNIQYF. The rearrangement joins TRBV15 to TRBJ2-4; D could derive from TRBD1 or TRBD2 (6 bases each). The CDR3 is 15 residues long. The germline CDR1 and CDR2 sequences are LNHNV and YYDKDF (reference sequence). V gave up 0 bases and J gave up 3 bases, with 9 bases separating them.

This clone was seen only once. The chain joins TRBV7-6 to TRBJ2-3; TRBD2 matches 12 bases. The V gene end was trimmed by 4 bases and the J gene end by 4 bases; junction bases not matched to a gene: 6. The CDR3 has 16 residues. CDR1 and CDR2 from the germline V gene are SGHVS and FNYEAQ. The CDR3 DNA sequence: TGTGCCAGCAGCTCCCCAGCTAGCGGGGGGGCAGATACGCAGTATTTT. This encodes CASSSPASGGADTQYF.

The V gene is TRBV11-2, the J gene TRBJ2-2; D could derive from TRBD1 or TRBD2 (5 bases each). Trimming cost V 5 bases and J 6 bases, with 16 bases left between them. Per the germline V gene, CDR1 is SGHAT and CDR2 is FQNNGV. The CDR3 spans 15 residues. As DNA, the CDR3 is TGTGCCAGCAGCCCCCTGGGGGTTGCGTCCGGGGAGCTGTTTTTT. Protein sequence: CASSPLGVASGELFF.

The V gene is TRBV11-2, the J gene TRBJ2-5; possible D gene TRBD2, 5 bases. V was cut by 1 base and J by 1 base, with 10 bases left in between. The CDR3 is made up of 15 amino acids. In germline, CDR1 is SGHAT, CDR2 FQNNGV. CDR3 bases: TGTGCCAGCAGCTTAGGTCAGGCGGGCCAAGAGACCCAGTACTTC. This encodes CASSLGQAGQETQYF.

This chain links TRBV5-1 with TRBJ2-5, with D possibly being TRBD1 or TRBD2 (7 bases each). The ends were cut back, 0 bases at V and 2 bases at J, with 11 bases in the middle. There are 15 residues in the CDR3. Per germline, CDR1 SGHRS and CDR2 YFSETQ. Here the CDR3 reads CASSLGQGGQETQYF. The CDR3 DNA is TGCGCCAGCAGCTTGGGACAGGGAGGGCAAGAGACCCAGTACTTC. Supplemented by reference TRBV5-1 and TRBJ2-5, the full variable domain reads KAGVTQTPRYLIKTRGQQVTLSCSPISGHRSVSWYQQTPGQGLQFLFEYFSETQRNKGNFPGRFSGRQFSNSRSEMNVSTLELGDSALYLCASSLGQGGQETQYFGPGTRLLVL.

The V and J genes are TRBV5-8 and TRBJ2-3; no clear D gene. In germline, CDR1 is SGHTS, CDR2 YDEGEE. CDR3 size: 10 residues. V dropped 7 bases and J dropped 2 bases, with 2 bases sitting between them. The CDR3 loop is CASFTDTQYF. The DNA of the CDR3 is TGTGCCAGCTTCACAGATACGCAGTATTTT.

The rearrangement joins TRBV5-1 to TRBJ1-1; D is undetermined. Germline CDR1 SGHRS, CDR2 YFSETQ. Trimming took off 1 base at V and 2 bases at J, with 12 bases between the two ends. This CDR3 is built from 15 residues. The CDR3 sequence: CASSLSPGLNTEAFF. The DNA of the CDR3 is TGCGCCAGCAGCTTGTCCCCAGGTTTAAACACTGAAGCTTTCTTT. Variable domain in full (rest from reference TRBV5-1 and TRBJ1-1): KAGVTQTPRYLIKTRGQQVTLSCSPISGHRSVSWYQQTPGQGLQFLFEYFSETQRNKGNFPGRFSGRQFSNSRSEMNVSTLELGDSALYLCASSLSPGLNTEAFFGQGTRLTVV.

This clone was recorded a few times. The chain joins TRBV5-1 to TRBJ1-4; 9 bases agree with TRBD1. CDR3 length: 14 amino acids. Germline loops: CDR1 SGHRS, CDR2 YFSETQ. V lost 4 bases to trimming and J lost 7 bases; unmatched junction nucleotides: 5. CDR3 coding DNA: TGCGCCAGCAGCATTGGGACAGGGTCTGAAAAACTGTTTTTT. It encodes CASSIGTGSEKLFF.

The V call is TRBV14, the J call TRBJ1-1; 7 nucleotides align to TRBD1. J lost 6 bases, V lost 1 base, and 8 bases had no gene match. This CDR3 is built from 15 residues. Germline assignment: CDR1 SGHDN and CDR2 FVKESK. CDR3 residues: CASSQGSLQGAEAFF. CDR3 nucleotides: TGTGCCAGCAGCCAAGGGTCACTTCAGGGGGCTGAAGCTTTCTTT.